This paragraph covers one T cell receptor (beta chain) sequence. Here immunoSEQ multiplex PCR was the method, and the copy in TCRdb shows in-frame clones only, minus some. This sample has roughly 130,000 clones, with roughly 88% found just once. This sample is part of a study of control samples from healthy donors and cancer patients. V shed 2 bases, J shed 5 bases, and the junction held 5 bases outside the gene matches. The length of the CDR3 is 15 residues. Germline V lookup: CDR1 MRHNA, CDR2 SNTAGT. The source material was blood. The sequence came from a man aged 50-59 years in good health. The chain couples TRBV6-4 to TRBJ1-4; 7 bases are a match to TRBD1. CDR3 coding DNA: TGTGCCAGCAGTGACACAGGGGCCCCCAATGAAAAACTGTTTTTT. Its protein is CASSDTGAPNEKLFF.